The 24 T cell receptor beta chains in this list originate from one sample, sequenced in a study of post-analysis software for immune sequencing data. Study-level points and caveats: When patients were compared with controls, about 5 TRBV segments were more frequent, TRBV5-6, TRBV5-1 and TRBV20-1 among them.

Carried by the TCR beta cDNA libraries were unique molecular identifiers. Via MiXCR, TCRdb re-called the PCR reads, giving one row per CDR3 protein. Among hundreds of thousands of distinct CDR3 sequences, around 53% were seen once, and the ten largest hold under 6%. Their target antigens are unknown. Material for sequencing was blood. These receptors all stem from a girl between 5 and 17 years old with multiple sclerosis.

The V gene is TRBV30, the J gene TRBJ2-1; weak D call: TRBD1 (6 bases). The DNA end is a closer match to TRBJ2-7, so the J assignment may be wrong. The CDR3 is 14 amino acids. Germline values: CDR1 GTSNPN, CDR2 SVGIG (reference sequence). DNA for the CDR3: TGTGCCTGGATTACCTATCAGGGGTCCAATGAGCAGTACTTC. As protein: CAWITYQGSNEQYF.

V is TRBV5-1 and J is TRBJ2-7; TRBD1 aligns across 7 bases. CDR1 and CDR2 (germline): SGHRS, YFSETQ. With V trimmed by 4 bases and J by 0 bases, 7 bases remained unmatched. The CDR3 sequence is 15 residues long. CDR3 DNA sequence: TGCGCCAGCAGCCATACACAGGGGCGCTCCTACGAGCAGTACTTC. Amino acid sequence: CASSHTQGRSYEQYF.

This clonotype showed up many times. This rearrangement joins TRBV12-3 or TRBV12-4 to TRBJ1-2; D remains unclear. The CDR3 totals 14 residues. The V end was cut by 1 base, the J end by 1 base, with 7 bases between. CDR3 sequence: CASSLVGSNYGYTF. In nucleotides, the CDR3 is TGTGCCAGCAGTTTAGTAGGGAGTAACTATGGCTACACCTTC.

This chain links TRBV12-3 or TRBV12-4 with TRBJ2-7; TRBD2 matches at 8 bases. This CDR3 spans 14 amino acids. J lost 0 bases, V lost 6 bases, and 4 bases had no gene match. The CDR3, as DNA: TGTGCCAGCAGGACGGGAGGGGGCTCCTACGAGCAGTACTTC. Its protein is CASRTGGGSYEQYF.

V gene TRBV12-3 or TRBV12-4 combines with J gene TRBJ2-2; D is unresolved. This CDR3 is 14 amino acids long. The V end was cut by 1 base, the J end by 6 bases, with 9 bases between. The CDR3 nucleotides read TGTGCCAGCAGTTTAGACCCCAGCGCCGGGGAGCTGTTTTTT. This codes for CASSLDPSAGELFF.

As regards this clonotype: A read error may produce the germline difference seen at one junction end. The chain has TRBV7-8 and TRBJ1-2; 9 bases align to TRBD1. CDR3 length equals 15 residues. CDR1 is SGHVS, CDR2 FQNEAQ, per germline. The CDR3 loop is CAGSPTGGTNYGYTF. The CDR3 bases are TGTGCCGGCAGTCCCACAGGGGGCACTAACTATGGCTACACCTTC.

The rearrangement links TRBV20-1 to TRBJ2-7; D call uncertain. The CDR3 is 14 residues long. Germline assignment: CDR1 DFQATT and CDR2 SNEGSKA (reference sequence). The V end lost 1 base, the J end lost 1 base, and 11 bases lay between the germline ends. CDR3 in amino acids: CSARGVSSSYEQYF. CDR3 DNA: TGCAGTGCTAGAGGAGTCAGCAGTTCCTACGAGCAGTACTTC.

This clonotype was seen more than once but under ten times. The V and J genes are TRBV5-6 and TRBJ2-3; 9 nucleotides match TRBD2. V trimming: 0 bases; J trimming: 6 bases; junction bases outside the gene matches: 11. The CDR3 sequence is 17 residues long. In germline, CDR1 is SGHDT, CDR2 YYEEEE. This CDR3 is CASSLVVAGVIMDTQYF. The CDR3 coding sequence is TGTGCCAGCAGCTTGGTAGTAGCGGGAGTAATCATGGATACGCAGTATTTT.

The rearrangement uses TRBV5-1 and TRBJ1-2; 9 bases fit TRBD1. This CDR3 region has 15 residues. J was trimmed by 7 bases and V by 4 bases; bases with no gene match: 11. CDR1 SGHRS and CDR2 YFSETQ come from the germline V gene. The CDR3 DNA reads TGCGCCAGCAGCGATGGATACAGGGGGCCGAGTGGCTACACCTTC. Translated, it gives CASSDGYRGPSGYTF. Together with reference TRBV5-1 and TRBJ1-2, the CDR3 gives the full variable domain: KAGVTQTPRYLIKTRGQQVTLSCSPISGHRSVSWYQQTPGQGLQFLFEYFSETQRNKGNFPGRFSGRQFSNSRSEMNVSTLELGDSALYLCASSDGYRGPSGYTFGSGTRLTVV.

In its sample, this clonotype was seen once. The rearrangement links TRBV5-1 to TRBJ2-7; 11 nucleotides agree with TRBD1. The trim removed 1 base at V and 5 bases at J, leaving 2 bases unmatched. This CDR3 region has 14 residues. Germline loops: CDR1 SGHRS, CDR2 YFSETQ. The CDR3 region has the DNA TGCGCCAGCAGCTTGCTGGGACAGGGGGACGAGCAGTACTTC. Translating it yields CASSLLGQGDEQYF.

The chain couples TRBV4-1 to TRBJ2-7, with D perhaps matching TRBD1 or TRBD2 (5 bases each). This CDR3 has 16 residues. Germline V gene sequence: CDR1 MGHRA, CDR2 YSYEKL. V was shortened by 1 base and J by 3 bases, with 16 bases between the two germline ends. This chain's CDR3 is CASSQGAAVRGYEQYF. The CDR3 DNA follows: TGCGCCAGCAGCCAAGGGGCGGCTGTGAGGGGCTACGAGCAGTACTTC.

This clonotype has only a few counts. CDR3 region: CASSEARGQSYEQYF. The DNA for the CDR3 is TGCGCCAGCAGTGAAGCCAGGGGTCAGTCCTACGAGCAGTACTTC. The gene calls are TRBV10-1 and TRBJ2-7; tentative D call: TRBD1 (6 bases). The CDR3 consists of 15 residues. In germline, CDR1 is WNHNN, CDR2 SYGVQD (reference sequence). V was trimmed by 3 bases and J by 1 base, leaving 13 bases between them.

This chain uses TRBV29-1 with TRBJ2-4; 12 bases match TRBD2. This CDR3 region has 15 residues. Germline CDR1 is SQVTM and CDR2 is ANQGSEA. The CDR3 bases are TGCAGATCGACTAGCGGGAGTTCGGCCAAAAACATTCAGTACTTC. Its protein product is CRSTSGSSAKNIQYF.

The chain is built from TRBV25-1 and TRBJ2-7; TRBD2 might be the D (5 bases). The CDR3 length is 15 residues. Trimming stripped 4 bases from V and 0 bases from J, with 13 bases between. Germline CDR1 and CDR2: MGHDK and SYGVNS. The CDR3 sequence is CASSAEGLSSYEQYF. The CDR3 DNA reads TGTGCCAGCAGTGCCGAGGGTTTAAGCTCCTACGAGCAGTACTTC.

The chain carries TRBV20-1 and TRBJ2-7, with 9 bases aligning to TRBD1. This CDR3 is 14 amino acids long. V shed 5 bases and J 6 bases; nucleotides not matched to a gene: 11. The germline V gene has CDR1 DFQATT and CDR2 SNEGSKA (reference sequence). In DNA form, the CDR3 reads TGCAGTGCTGCCCGGGGACAGGGAAAGGCCGAGCAGTACTTC. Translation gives CSAARGQGKAEQYF.

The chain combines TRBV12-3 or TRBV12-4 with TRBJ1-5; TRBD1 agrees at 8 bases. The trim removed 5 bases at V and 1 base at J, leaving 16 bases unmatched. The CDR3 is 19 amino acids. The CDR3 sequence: CASSLLTGGGYRSNQPQHF. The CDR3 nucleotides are TGTGCCAGCAGTCTTCTTACAGGGGGGGGTTATAGGAGCAATCAGCCCCAGCATTTT.

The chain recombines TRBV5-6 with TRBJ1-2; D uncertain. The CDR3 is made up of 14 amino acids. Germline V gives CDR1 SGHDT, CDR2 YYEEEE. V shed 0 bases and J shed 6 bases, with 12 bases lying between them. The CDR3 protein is CASSLGRAVHGYTF. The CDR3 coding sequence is TGTGCCAGCAGCTTGGGACGTGCGGTACATGGCTACACCTTC. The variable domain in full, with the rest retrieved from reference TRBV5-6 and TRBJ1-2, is DAGVTQSPTHLIKTRGQQVTLRCSPKSGHDTVSWYQQALGQGPQFIFQYYEEEERQRGNFPDRFSGHQFPNYSSELNVNALLLGDSALYLCASSLGRAVHGYTFGSGTRLTVV.

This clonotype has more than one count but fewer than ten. The CDR3 here is CASSLAGNLYEQYF. The CDR3 nucleotides are TGTGCCAGCAGCTTGGCCGGGAACCTCTACGAGCAGTACTTC. The J gene is TRBJ2-7, the V gene TRBV5-6, with D possibly TRBD2 on 5 matching bases. This CDR3 is 14 amino acids long. The germline V gene encodes CDR1 SGHDT and CDR2 YYEEEE. The V and J ends lost 0 bases and 3 bases respectively, with 10 bases between them.

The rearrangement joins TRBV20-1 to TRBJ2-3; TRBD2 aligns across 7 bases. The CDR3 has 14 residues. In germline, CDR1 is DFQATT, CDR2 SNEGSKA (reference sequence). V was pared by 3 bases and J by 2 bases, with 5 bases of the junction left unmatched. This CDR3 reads CSASSGGNTDTQYF. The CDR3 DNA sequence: TGCAGTGCTAGTTCCGGGGGGAACACAGATACGCAGTATTTT.

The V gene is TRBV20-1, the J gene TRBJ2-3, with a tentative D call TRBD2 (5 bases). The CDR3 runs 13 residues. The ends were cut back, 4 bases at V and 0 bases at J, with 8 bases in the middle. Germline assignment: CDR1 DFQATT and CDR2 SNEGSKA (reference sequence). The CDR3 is CSAIRGSTDTQYF. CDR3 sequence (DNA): TGCAGTGCTATCCGGGGAAGCACAGATACGCAGTATTTT.

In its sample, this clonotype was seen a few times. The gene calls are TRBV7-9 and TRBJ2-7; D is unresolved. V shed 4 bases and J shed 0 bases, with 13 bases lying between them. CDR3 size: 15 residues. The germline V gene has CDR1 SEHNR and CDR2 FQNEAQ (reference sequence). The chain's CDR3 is CASSSSIRSSYEQYF. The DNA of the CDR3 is TGTGCCAGCAGCTCCTCTATCAGGAGCTCCTACGAGCAGTACTTC.

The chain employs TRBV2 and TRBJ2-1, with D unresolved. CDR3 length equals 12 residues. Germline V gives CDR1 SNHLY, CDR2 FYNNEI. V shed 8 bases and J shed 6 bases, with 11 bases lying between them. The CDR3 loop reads CASRSYGNEQFF. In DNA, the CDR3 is TGTGCCAGCCGATCATACGGCAATGAGCAGTTCTTC.

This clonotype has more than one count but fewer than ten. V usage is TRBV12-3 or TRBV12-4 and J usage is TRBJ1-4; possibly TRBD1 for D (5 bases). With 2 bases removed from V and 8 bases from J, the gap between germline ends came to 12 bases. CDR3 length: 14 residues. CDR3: CASSLQGYREKLFF. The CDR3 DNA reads TGTGCCAGCAGTTTACAGGGTTATAGGGAAAAACTGTTTTTT.

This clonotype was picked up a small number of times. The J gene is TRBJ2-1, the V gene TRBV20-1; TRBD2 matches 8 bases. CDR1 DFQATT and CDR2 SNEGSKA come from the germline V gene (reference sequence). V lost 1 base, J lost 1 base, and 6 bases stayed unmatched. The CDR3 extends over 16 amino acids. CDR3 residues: CSARGRRGASYNEQFF. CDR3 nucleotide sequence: TGCAGTGCTAGAGGAAGGCGGGGGGCTTCCTACAATGAGCAGTTCTTC.